The clone carrying this T cell receptor (beta chain) was seen only once. The sample belongs to a study of blood T cells in healthy people across ages. Study summary: There was about one barcoded beta molecule captured by template switching per two T cells.

Then a second PCR, running roughly 7 to 11 cycles, was carried out with a sample-barcoded 5' primer and a J-beta primer mix. Each cDNA molecule received a tag from a template-switch adaptor that had 12 random nucleotides. TCRdb fed the 5' RACE reads into MiXCR, producing one record per CDR3 protein. The sample has about 680,000 distinct CDR3 sequences, over 45% seen once; the top ten hold about a third. The total RNA that was extracted per sample amounted to at least 5.5 micrograms. The trim removed 3 bases at V and 5 bases at J, leaving 8 bases unmatched. Germline CDR1 reads LNHNV; CDR2 reads YYDKDF (reference sequence). The length of the CDR3 is 15 residues.

The specimen was blood. The receptor comes from an older woman in good health. The rearrangement links TRBV15 to TRBJ2-3; 7 nucleotides match TRBD2. CDR3 DNA sequence: TGTGCCACCAGCAGGGGGCGGGAGAGGATAGATACGCAGTATTTT. It is translated as CATSRGRERIDTQYF.